One sample yielded the 5 T cell receptor beta chains listed below, sequenced in a study of T cells in Graves' hyperthyroidism and ophthalmopathy. RNA transcripts gave rise to amplified TCR beta CDR3 regions. The primer set for the first-round RT-PCR of the TCR CDR3 was HTBI. TCRdb re-analysed the multiplex PCR reads in MiXCR, keeping a single row per CDR3 protein. The repertoire holds approximately 630,000 distinct CDR3 sequences, with roughly 16% as singletons. Sequenced sample: blood. These TCRs come from a young woman with Graves' hyperthyroidism.

This clonotype was seen only a few times. The chain is built from TRBV20-1 and TRBJ2-3, with 9 bases aligning to TRBD1. The V segment lost 4 bases and the J segment 2 bases; nucleotides outside the gene matches: 7. Germline V gene sequence: CDR1 DFQATT, CDR2 SNEGSKA (reference sequence). The CDR3 consists of 15 residues. The CDR3 region has the DNA TGCAGTGCTAACGACCGGGACAGGGCCACAGATACGCAGTATTTT. Protein product: CSANDRDRATDTQYF.

At least ten counts were recorded for this clonotype. This rearrangement joins TRBV7-2 to TRBJ2-7; D ambiguous. Germline V gene data show CDR1 as SGHTA and CDR2 as FQGNSA. CDR3 length equals 15 residues. Trimming removed 1 base at V and 1 base at J, with 11 bases between. The CDR3 spells CASSLGAARSYEQYF. The DNA for the CDR3 is TGTGCCAGCAGCTTAGGAGCCGCCAGGTCCTACGAGCAGTACTTC.

This clonotype was seen repeatedly, ten times or more. The V gene is TRBV28, the J gene TRBJ1-5; D not resolved. CDR3 length: 13 amino acids. Trimming left V 3 bases short and J 5 bases short, with 8 bases between. Germline-derived CDR1 and CDR2 are MDHEN and SYDVKM. The CDR3 DNA is TGTGCCAGCAGTTTCCGGCAGTATCAGCCCCAGCATTTT. Protein sequence: CASSFRQYQPQHF.

This clonotype has ten or more counts. CDR3 amino acids: CASSYSRAGGDTGELFF. CDR3 nucleotide sequence: TGTGCCAGCAGTTACTCCAGAGCGGGAGGAGACACCGGGGAGCTGTTTTTT. V gene TRBV6-2 or TRBV6-3 combines with J gene TRBJ2-2, with TRBD2 matching 9 bases. Losses at the gene ends were 0 bases for V and 3 bases for J; bases not matched to a gene: 5. CDR3 length: 17 residues. CDR1 is MNHEY, CDR2 SVGEGT, per germline.

This chain links TRBV6-2 or TRBV6-3 with TRBJ2-3, with 8 bases aligning to TRBD2. CDR1 and CDR2 from the germline V gene are MNHEY and SVGEGT. CDR3 length equals 15 residues. Unmatched junction bases numbered 5, after V lost 2 bases and J lost 4 bases. The CDR3 nucleotides read TGTGCCAGCAGTTACGGTTGGCGGGAGGCAGATACGCAGTATTTT. This translates into CASSYGWREADTQYF.